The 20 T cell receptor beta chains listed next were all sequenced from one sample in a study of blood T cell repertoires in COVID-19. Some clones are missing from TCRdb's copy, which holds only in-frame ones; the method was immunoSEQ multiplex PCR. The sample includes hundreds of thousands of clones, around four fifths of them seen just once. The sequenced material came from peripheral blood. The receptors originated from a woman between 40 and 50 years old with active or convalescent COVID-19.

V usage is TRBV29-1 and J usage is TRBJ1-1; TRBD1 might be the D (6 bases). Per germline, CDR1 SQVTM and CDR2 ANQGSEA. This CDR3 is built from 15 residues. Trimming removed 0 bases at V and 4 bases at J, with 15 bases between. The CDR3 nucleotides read TGCAGCGTTGAAGATCTAGGGGGGGAGGGCACTGAAGCTTTCTTT. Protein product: CSVEDLGGEGTEAFF. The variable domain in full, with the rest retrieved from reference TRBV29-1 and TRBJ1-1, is SAVISQKPSRDICQRGTSLTIQCQVDSQVTMMFWYRQQPGQSLTLIATANQGSEATYESGFVIDKFPISRPNLTFSTLTVSNMSPEDSSIYLCSVEDLGGEGTEAFFGQGTRLTVV.

The CDR3 protein is CASSGGEGSAKNIQYF. As DNA, the CDR3 is TGTGCCAGCAGCGGCGGGGAGGGGAGCGCCAAAAACATTCAGTACTTC. The V and J genes are TRBV6-6 and TRBJ2-4; TRBD2 matches 7 bases. Germline assignment: CDR1 MNHNY and CDR2 SVGAGI (reference sequence). V gave up 6 bases and J gave up 1 base; unmatched junction bases: 9. The CDR3 covers 16 residues.

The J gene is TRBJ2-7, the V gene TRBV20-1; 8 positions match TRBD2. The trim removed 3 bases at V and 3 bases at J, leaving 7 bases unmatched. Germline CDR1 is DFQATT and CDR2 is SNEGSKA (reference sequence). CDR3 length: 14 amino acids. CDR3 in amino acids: CSASPLSGSYEQYF. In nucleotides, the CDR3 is TGCAGTGCTAGTCCTCTGAGCGGGAGCTACGAGCAGTACTTC.

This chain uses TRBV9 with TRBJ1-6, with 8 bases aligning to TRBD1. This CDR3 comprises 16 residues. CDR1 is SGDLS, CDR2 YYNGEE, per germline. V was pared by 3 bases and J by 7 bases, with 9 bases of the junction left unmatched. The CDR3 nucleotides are TGTGCCAGCAGCGACGGGGGGTACAGGGGGAATTCACCCCTCCACTTT. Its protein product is CASSDGGYRGNSPLHF. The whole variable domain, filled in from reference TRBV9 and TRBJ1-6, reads DSGVTQTPKHLITATGQRVTLRCSPRSGDLSVYWYQQSLDQGLQFLIQYYNGEERAKGNILERFSAQQFPDLHSELNLSSLELGDSALYFCASSDGGYRGNSPLHFGNGTRLTVT.

The DNA of the CDR3 is TGTGCCAGCAGCTTACAGGGCGGGGGGGCCGGAGAGACCCAGTACTTC. Translating gives CASSLQGGGAGETQYF. The chain employs TRBV7-6 and TRBJ2-5; 9 bases agree with TRBD2. CDR3 length: 16 amino acids. The V gene's germline CDR1 is SGHVS and CDR2 FNYEAQ. Trimming removed 2 bases from V and 4 bases from J; junction bases left unmatched: 8.

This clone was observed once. This CDR3 reads CASSLGLAPGTGELFF. The CDR3 coding sequence is TGTGCCAGCAGCTTAGGGCTAGCGCCAGGGACCGGGGAGCTGTTTTTT. V gene TRBV11-2 combines with J gene TRBJ2-2; possible D gene TRBD2, 6 bases. V was clipped by 1 base and J by 5 bases, with 14 bases between them. This CDR3 region has 16 residues. Germline CDR1 reads SGHAT; CDR2 reads FQNNGV.

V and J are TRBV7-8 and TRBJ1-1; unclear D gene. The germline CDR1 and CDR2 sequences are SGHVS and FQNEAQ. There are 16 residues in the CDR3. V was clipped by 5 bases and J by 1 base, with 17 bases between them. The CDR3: CASSPWTGSTNTEAFF. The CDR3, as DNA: TGTGCCAGCAGCCCGTGGACTGGGTCTACGAACACTGAAGCTTTCTTT.

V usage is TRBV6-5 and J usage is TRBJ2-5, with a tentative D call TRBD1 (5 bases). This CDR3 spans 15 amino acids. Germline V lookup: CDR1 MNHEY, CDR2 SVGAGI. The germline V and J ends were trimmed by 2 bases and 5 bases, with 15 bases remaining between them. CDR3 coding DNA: TGTGCCAGCAGTTACCTTTCGGGCAAGGGGGAGACCCAGTACTTC. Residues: CASSYLSGKGETQYF.

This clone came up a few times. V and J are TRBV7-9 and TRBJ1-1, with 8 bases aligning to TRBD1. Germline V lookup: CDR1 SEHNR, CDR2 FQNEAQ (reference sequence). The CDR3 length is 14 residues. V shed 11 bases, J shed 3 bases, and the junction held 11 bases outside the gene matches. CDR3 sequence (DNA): TGTGCCGGGAACAGGGGGTTATTGGACACTGAAGCTTTCTTT. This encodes CAGNRGLLDTEAFF.

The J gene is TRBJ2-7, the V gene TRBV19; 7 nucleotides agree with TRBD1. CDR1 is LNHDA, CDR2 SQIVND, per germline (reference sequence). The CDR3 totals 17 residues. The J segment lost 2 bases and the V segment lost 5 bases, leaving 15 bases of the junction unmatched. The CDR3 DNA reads TGTGCCAGTAGTGGACCCCGGGACAGCGGCCGGCCCTACGAGCAGTACTTC. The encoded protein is CASSGPRDSGRPYEQYF. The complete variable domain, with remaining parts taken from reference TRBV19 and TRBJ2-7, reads DGGITQSPKYLFRKEGQNVTLSCEQNLNHDAMYWYRQDPGQGLRLIYYSQIVNDFQKGDIAEGYSVSREKKESFPLTVTSAQKNPTAFYLCASSGPRDSGRPYEQYFGPGTRLTVT.

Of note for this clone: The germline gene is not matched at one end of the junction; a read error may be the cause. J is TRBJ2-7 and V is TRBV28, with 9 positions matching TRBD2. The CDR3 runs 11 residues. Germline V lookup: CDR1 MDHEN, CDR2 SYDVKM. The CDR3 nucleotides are TGTGCCAGCAGGACTAGCGGCCCCTCGGCTTTC. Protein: CASRTSGPSAF.

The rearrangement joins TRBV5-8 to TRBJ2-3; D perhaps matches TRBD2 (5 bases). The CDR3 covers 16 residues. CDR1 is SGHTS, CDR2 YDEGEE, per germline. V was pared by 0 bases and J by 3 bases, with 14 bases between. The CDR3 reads CASSLVPGAGTDTQYF. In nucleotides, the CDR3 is TGTGCCAGCAGCTTGGTACCGGGTGCGGGTACAGATACGCAGTATTTT.

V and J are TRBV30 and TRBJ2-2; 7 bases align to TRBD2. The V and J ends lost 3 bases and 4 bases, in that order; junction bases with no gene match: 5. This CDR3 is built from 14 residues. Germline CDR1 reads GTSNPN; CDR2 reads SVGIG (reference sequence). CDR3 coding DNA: TGTGCCTGGAGATCGGTAGCGGGCACCGGGGAGCTGTTTTTT. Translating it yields CAWRSVAGTGELFF.

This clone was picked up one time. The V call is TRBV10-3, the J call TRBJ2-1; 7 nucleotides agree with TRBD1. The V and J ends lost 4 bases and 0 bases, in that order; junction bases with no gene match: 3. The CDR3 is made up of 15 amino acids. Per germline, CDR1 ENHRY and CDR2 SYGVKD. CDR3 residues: CAISVGQSSYNEQFF. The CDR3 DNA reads TGTGCCATCAGTGTGGGACAGAGCTCCTACAATGAGCAGTTCTTC.

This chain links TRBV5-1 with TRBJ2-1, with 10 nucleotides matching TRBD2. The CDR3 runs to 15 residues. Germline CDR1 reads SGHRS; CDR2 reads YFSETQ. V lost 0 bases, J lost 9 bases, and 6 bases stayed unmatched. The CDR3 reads CASSLEPSGSGEQFF. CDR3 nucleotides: TGCGCCAGCAGCTTGGAACCTAGCGGGAGTGGTGAGCAGTTCTTC.

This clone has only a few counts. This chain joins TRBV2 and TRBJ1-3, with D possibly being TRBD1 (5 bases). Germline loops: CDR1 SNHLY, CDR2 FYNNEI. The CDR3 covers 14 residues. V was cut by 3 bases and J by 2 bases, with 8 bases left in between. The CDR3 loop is CASSDSGTGNTIYF. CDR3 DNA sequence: TGTGCCAGCAGTGATTCAGGGACTGGAAACACCATATATTTT.

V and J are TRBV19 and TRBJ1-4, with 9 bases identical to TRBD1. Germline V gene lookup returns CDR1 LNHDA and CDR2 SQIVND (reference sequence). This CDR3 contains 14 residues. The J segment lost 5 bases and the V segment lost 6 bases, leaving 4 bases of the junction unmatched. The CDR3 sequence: CASSSGQGNEKLFF. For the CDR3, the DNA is TGTGCCAGTAGCTCGGGACAGGGAAATGAAAAACTGTTTTTT.

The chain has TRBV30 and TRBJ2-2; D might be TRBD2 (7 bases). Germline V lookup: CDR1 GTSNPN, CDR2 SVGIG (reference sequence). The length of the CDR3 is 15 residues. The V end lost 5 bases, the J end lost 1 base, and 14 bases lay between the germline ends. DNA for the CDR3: TGTGCCTGGGTTGGAGGGGGGGGGAACACCGGGGAGCTGTTTTTT. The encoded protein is CAWVGGGGNTGELFF.

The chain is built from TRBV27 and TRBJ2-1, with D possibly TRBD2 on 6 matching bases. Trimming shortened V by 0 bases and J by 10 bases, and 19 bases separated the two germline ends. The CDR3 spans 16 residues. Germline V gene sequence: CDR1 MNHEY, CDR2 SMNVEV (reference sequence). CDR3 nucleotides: TGTGCCAGCAGTTTATCGCAAGGGGACTCCTCAACGGAGCAGTTCTTC. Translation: CASSLSQGDSSTEQFF.

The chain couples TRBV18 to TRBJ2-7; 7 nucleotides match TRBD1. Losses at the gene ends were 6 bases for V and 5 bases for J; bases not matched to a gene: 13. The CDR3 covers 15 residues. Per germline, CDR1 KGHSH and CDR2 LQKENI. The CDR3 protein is CASSPGQARGNEQYF. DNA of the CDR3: TGTGCCAGCTCGCCTGGACAGGCACGGGGAAACGAGCAGTACTTC.